This T cell receptor beta chain derives from a study of T cell repertoires in cytomegalovirus infection. The wider study: Both a matching HLA type and CMV infection were indicated by public TCR beta signatures.

This clonotype was picked up a small number of times. The antigen is not known. TCRdb redid the calling of the reads with MiXCR, one entry per CDR3 protein. The sample gives about 69,000 distinct CDR3 sequences, about 27% of which show up once; 45% to 75% is in the top ten. This specimen consisted of CD8+ T cells from cultured PBMCs, obtained from culture after CMV antigen stimulation. This receptor was identified in a human donor in good health (CMV status not recorded). Some clones in this sample may be carry-over from other donors' samples.

The CDR3 nucleotides are TGTGCCAGCAGCTCTAGGGGGGAGAACTCCTACGAGCAGTACTTC. Protein: CASSSRGENSYEQYF. The chain recombines TRBV7-9 with TRBJ2-7; TRBD1 or TRBD2 may be the D gene (6 bases each). Trimming removed 4 bases from V and 0 bases from J, with 13 bases in between. The CDR3 is 15 amino acids. Germline lookup yields CDR1 SEHNR and CDR2 FQNEAQ (reference sequence).